This T cell receptor beta chain appears in the sequencing data of a study of beta chain features in type 1 diabetes. Background on the study: Cell yields, gender and age were similar in healthy donors and patients.

The study's findings and limits: Moderate but significant shortening of TCRB CDR3s was recorded in all four CD4+ subsets from Type 1 diabetes patients. A closer apparent resemblance between naive, central memory and Treg TCRB repertoires was seen in patients than in healthy donors.

This CDR3 is built from 14 residues. The V gene's germline CDR1 is MGHRA and CDR2 YSYEKL. The germline V and J ends were trimmed by 1 base and 4 bases, with 11 bases remaining between them. On this clone itself: Its antigen is unknown.

The study reverse transcribed the entire isolated RNA, so it sequenced expressed TCRB transcripts. About 3.57 million reads, on average, came from each naive, central memory and regulatory T cell sample. Repertoires were generated with immunoSEQ multiplex PCR, while TCRdb's copy carries only in-frame clones and drops some. Of approximately 140,000 clones listed, about 10% are singletons. What was sequenced was central memory CD4+ T cells from blood. This TCR derives from a man between 25 and 39 years old with type 1 diabetes. This chain uses TRBV4-1 with TRBJ2-7, with a tentative D call TRBD1 (6 bases). In nucleotides, the CDR3 is TGCGCCAGCAGCCAAGTTGGACAGTTTTACGAGCAGTACTTC. It encodes CASSQVGQFYEQYF.